A selection of T cell receptor beta chains follows, all from one sample in a study of CXCR3-negative and CXCR3-positive naive CD8 T cells. TCRdb re-called the 5' RACE reads; one entry per CDR3 protein, DNA not given. This sample's table has about 89,000 distinct CDR3 sequences. The sample was naive CXCR3+ CD8+ T cells from blood. These receptors originate from a human donor in good health. Some clones in this sample may be carry-over from other donors' samples. Each CDR3 is given with its conserved first and last residue. Clone size, where shown, is once, few, many, or a class for clones that have expanded.

clone size	J gene	V gene	CDR3 protein
.	TRBJ2-1	TRBV5-1	CASSSADDYRPIF
.	TRBJ2-1	TRBV7-6	CAVERGYNEQFF
.	TRBJ2-7	TRBV5-1	CASSPPSTGQGSYEQYF
.	TRBJ2-5	TRBV20-1	CSARDSQIGTQYF
.	TRBJ2-3	TRBV7-9	CASSLASSGRADGRTDTQYF
.	TRBJ2-7	TRBV7-6	CASSLLVSSYEQYF
.	TRBJ2-6	TRBV7-3	CASSLYPEPGANVLTF
.	TRBJ2-5	TRBV9	CASKIAQETQYF
.	TRBJ1-1	TRBV29-1	CSVVTNTEAFF
.	TRBJ2-3	TRBV7-8	CASSLPQGMTGGITDTQYF
.	TRBJ2-3	TRBV29-1	CSASEAEADTQYF
.	TRBJ2-7	TRBV20-1	CSARDPTYSLYEQYF
.	TRBJ2-5	TRBV7-9	CASSPPRVVETQYF
medium-sized	TRBJ2-7	TRBV7-6	CASSLGGGYEQYF
.	TRBJ2-2	TRBV28	CASRKGLVGELFF
.	TRBJ2-1	TRBV7-9	CASSLWGAVEQFF
.	TRBJ2-3	TRBV28	CASSLIGDSPTDTQYF
.	TRBJ2-2	TRBV3-1	CASSPITGELFF
.	TRBJ2-1	TRBV25-1	CASSEYFTSGRVNEQFF
.	TRBJ2-3	TRBV7-6	CASSSLVDRSTDTQYF
.	TRBJ1-2	TRBV28	CASSLWGDRVYGYTF
.	TRBJ2-1	TRBV4-2	CASSQEGNDDNEQFF
.	TRBJ1-1	TRBV28	CASSPTGEINTEAFF
.	TRBJ2-7	TRBV4-2	CASSQTSGTSGTYEQYF
.	TRBJ2-7	TRBV5-1	CASSTGTETYEQYF
.	TRBJ2-2	TRBV24-1	CATGTLYTGELFF
.	TRBJ2-7	TRBV5-4	CASSLLDEQYF
.	TRBJ2-2	TRBV29-1	CSGTIAGELFF
.	TRBJ1-2	TRBV25-1	CASSDSRGGYTF
.	TRBJ1-4	TRBV3-1	CASSPEQENEKLFF
.	TRBJ2-1	TRBV7-6	CASSPPRAGPIGEQFF
.	TRBJ2-2	TRBV3-1	CASSHSSGINTGELFF
.	TRBJ2-2	TRBV29-1	CSVNGLAGVNTGELFF
.	TRBJ2-7	TRBV21-1	CASSKGLAGCYEQYF
.	TRBJ2-3	TRBV5-1	CASSLEQTTDTQYF
.	TRBJ2-3	TRBV20-1	CSAPRPSTDTQYF
.	TRBJ2-7	TRBV4-1	CASSQVSASGDEQYF
.	TRBJ2-7	TRBV29-1	CSVAKGRYDSYEQYF
.	TRBJ2-7	TRBV7-2	CASSLWEAYEQYF
.	TRBJ1-6	TRBV28	CASSLPPPPLHF
.	TRBJ2-7	TRBV5-5	CASSLDATGYSYEQYF
.	TRBJ2-7	TRBV5-4	CASSSFEVYEQYF
.	TRBJ1-2	TRBV28	CASTHRGQAYGYTF
.	TRBJ2-1	TRBV19	CASNHGGENEQFF
.	TRBJ2-7	TRBV5-5	CASSTGARQEQYF
.	TRBJ1-2	TRBV15	CATSNGTVYYGYTF
.	TRBJ1-1	TRBV29-1	CSADSGVYMNTEAFF
.	TRBJ1-2	TRBV7-2	CASSPLLGSNYGYTF
.	TRBJ2-5	TRBV6-2/TRBV6-3	CASSYSLADFQETQYF
.	TRBJ2-1	TRBV20-1	CSARGLAGFNEQFF
.	TRBJ2-1	TRBV28	CASSWVGRGNEQFF
.	TRBJ2-3	TRBV6-2/TRBV6-3	CASRRLAGTDTQYF
.	TRBJ2-1	TRBV5-1	CASSLGQDSYNEQFF
.	TRBJ2-1	TRBV2	CASSEAGIFANEQFF